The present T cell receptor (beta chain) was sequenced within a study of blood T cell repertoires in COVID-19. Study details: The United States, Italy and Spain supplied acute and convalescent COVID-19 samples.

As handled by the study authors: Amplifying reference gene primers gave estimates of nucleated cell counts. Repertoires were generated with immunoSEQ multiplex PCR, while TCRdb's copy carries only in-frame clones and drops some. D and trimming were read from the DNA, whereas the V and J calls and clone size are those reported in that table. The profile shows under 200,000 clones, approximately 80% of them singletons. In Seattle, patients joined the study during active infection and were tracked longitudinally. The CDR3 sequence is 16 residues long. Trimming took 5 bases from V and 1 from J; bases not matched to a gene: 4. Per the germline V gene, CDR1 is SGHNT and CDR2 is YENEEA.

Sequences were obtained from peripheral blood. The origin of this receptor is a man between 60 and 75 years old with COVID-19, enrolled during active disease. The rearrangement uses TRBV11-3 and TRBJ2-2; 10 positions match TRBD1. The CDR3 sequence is CASSARDRGNTGELFF. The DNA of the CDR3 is TGTGCCAGCAGCGCCCGGGACAGGGGGAACACCGGGGAGCTGTTTTTT. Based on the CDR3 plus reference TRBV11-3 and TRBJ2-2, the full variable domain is EAGVVQSPRYKIIEKKQPVAFWCNPISGHNTLYWYLQNLGQGPELLIRYENEEAVDDSQLPKDRFSAERLKGVDSTLKIQPAELGDSAVYLCASSARDRGNTGELFFGEGSRLTVL.